The 15 T cell receptor beta chains given below trace back to one sample, sequenced in a study of memory CD4+ T cells and cytomegalovirus serostatus. Here immunoSEQ multiplex PCR was the method, and the copy in TCRdb shows in-frame clones only, minus some. Of tens of thousands of clones listed, 70% to 80% were seen once; the top ten hold 2% to 3%. Single viable CD3+CD4+CD8-CD45RO+ cells were sorted as the memory CD4+ T cells. The sequenced sample consisted of memory CD4+ T cells from blood. Every receptor here comes from an adult in good health and CMV-seropositive.

The CDR3 loop reads CASSLAGGATNEKLFF. CDR3 DNA: TGTGCCAGCAGCTTAGCAGGGGGGGCAACTAATGAAAAACTGTTTTTT. The chain is built from TRBV7-2 and TRBJ1-4; D may be TRBD1 (6 bases). The germline V gene has CDR1 SGHTA and CDR2 FQGNSA. This CDR3 comprises 16 residues. V lost 0 bases and J 0 bases, leaving 8 bases between the germline ends.

This clone was observed once. The J gene is TRBJ2-3, the V gene TRBV5-8; D uncertain. The CDR3 covers 13 residues. Trimming removed 0 bases at V and 2 bases at J, with 4 bases between. From germline, CDR1 is SGHTS and CDR2 YDEGEE. The CDR3: CASSLADTDTQYF. The CDR3 nucleotides are TGTGCCAGCAGCTTGGCCGACACAGATACGCAGTATTTT.

V and J are TRBV28 and TRBJ1-1; 7 bases agree with TRBD1. CDR1 is MDHEN and CDR2 is SYDVKM in the germline V gene. Trimming at V came to 7 bases and at J to 11 bases, leaving 19 bases not matched to a gene. The CDR3 length is 15 residues. The CDR3 DNA is TGTGCCAGCATCGATAGCAGGGGGGGGCGAGGTCAGGCTTTCTTT. Amino acid sequence: CASIDSRGGRGQAFF.

The rearrangement uses TRBV18 and TRBJ1-2; 7 nucleotides line up with TRBD1. The CDR3 contains 14 residues. Germline V gene lookup returns CDR1 KGHSH and CDR2 LQKENI. Germline trimming cut 4 bases from V and 3 bases from J; bases unmatched to any gene: 5. The CDR3 protein is CASSLQGQDYGYTF. In nucleotides, the CDR3 is TGTGCCAGCTCACTACAGGGGCAGGACTATGGCTACACCTTC.

The J gene is TRBJ2-7, the V gene TRBV7-8; D may be TRBD2 (7 bases). Germline lookup yields CDR1 SGHVS and CDR2 FQNEAQ. The V end lost 5 bases, the J end lost 3 bases, and 17 bases lay between the germline ends. The CDR3 has 15 residues. CDR3 sequence (DNA): TGTGCCAGCAGCCCCGAGGCGGGGGCGATCTACGAGCAGTACTTC. Its protein is CASSPEAGAIYEQYF.

This clone was found once. CDR3 in amino acids: CASRAAGVYEQYF. The CDR3 DNA sequence: TGTGCCAGCAGGGCGGCTGGGGTCTACGAGCAGTACTTC. The V call is TRBV18, the J call TRBJ2-7; D is undetermined. The CDR3 is 13 amino acids. The V gene lost 8 bases and the J gene lost 3 bases, with 14 bases spanning the gap. The germline gives CDR1 KGHSH, CDR2 LQKENI.

V gene TRBV28 combines with J gene TRBJ1-2, with D possibly matching TRBD1 (6 bases). In germline, CDR1 is MDHEN, CDR2 SYDVKM. This CDR3 is 13 amino acids long. V was pared by 9 bases and J by 1 base, with 12 bases between. The DNA of the CDR3 is TGTGCCAGTAACAGGGTTGGTAACTATGGCTACACCTTC. Its translation is CASNRVGNYGYTF.

A remark on this clone: One end of the junction fails to match germline, which may point to a read error. The genes are TRBV29-1 and TRBJ1-1; TRBD1 aligns across 7 bases. The CDR3 is made up of 14 amino acids. The germline V gene encodes CDR1 SQVTM and CDR2 ANQGSEA. Here the CDR3 reads CSVTRGQANTGAFF. The CDR3 nucleotides are TGCAGCGTTACCCGAGGACAGGCGAACACTGGAGCTTTCTTT. Looking up the rest from reference TRBV29-1 and TRBJ1-1 gives the full variable domain: SAVISQKPSRDICQRGTSLTIQCQVDSQVTMMFWYRQQPGQSLTLIATANQGSEATYESGFVIDKFPISRPNLTFSTLTVSNMSPEDSSIYLCSVTRGQANTGAFFGQGTRLTVV.

As DNA, the CDR3 is TGTGCCAGCAGCGTAGTGGGGGGCTACACCTTC. This codes for CASSVVGGYTF. V gene TRBV28 combines with J gene TRBJ1-2; D is ambiguous. CDR3 size: 11 residues. The V gene lost 6 bases and the J gene lost 8 bases, with 10 bases spanning the gap. From germline, CDR1 is MDHEN and CDR2 SYDVKM.

This clone was seen a handful of times. The J gene is TRBJ2-1, the V gene TRBV11-2, with D unresolved. CDR3 length: 12 amino acids. Trimming removed 4 bases from V and 8 bases from J, with 9 bases in between. The germline V gene encodes CDR1 SGHAT and CDR2 FQNNGV. CDR3 coding DNA: TGTGCCAGCAGCTCCAAGGTGTATGAGCAGTTCTTC. This translates into CASSSKVYEQFF.

This clone was recorded a few times. The chain has TRBV11-2 and TRBJ1-2; 7 bases match TRBD1. Trimming cost V 1 base and J 5 bases; bases outside gene matches: 7. The germline V gene encodes CDR1 SGHAT and CDR2 FQNNGV. CDR3 length: 15 residues. The CDR3 region is CASSLVAGGTYGYTF. DNA for the CDR3: TGTGCCAGCAGCTTAGTCGCAGGGGGAACTTATGGCTACACCTTC.

The CDR3 protein is CASSQSGVPYGYTF. The CDR3 DNA sequence: TGTGCCAGCTCCCAATCAGGGGTGCCCTATGGCTACACCTTC. The rearrangement links TRBV18 to TRBJ1-2, with D perhaps matching TRBD1 (6 bases). Per germline, CDR1 KGHSH and CDR2 LQKENI. V was pared by 6 bases and J by 4 bases, with 15 bases between. The length of the CDR3 is 14 residues. The complete variable domain, with remaining parts taken from reference TRBV18 and TRBJ1-2, reads NAGVMQNPRHLVRRRGQEARLRCSPMKGHSHVYWYRQLPEEGLKFMVYLQKENIIDESGMPKERFSAEFPKEGPSILRIQQVVRGDSAAYFCASSQSGVPYGYTFGSGTRLTVV.

In its sample, this clone was seen a few times. V is TRBV19 and J is TRBJ1-2; D might be TRBD1 (5 bases). Germline CDR1 reads LNHDA; CDR2 reads SQIVND (reference sequence). This CDR3 has 15 residues. V was pared by 4 bases and J by 5 bases, with 17 bases between. The CDR3 region is CASSTVGREEYGYTF. As DNA, the CDR3 is TGTGCCAGTAGTACGGTGGGCAGGGAGGAATATGGCTACACCTTC.

This clone appeared a few times. The V call is TRBV6-6, the J call TRBJ2-1; D remains unclear. The V and J ends lost 6 bases and 6 bases respectively, with 9 bases between them. This CDR3 has 12 amino acids. In germline, CDR1 is MNHNY, CDR2 SVGAGI (reference sequence). The CDR3 sequence: CASSPTSNEQFF. CDR3 in DNA: TGTGCCAGCAGCCCCACGAGCAATGAGCAGTTCTTC.

The chain links TRBV7-3 to TRBJ2-1, with 7 bases that match TRBD2. CDR1 and CDR2 from the germline V gene are SGHTA and FQGTGA. CDR3 size: 13 residues. Losses at the gene ends were 5 bases for V and 15 bases for J; bases not matched to a gene: 13. CDR3 loop: CASSPSGLGVPFF. CDR3 sequence (DNA): TGTGCCAGCAGCCCCTCCGGACTAGGCGTGCCGTTCTTC.